This T cell receptor (beta chain) came from a study of neurological immune-mediated disorders. Overall study findings and caveats: While HTLV-1-associated myelopathy showed the greatest TCR clonal expansion, multiple sclerosis showed the least, falling below healthy controls.

This clonotype has a count of ten or more. What it recognizes is unknown. J was trimmed by 3 bases and V by 2 bases; bases with no gene match: 7. Germline assignment: CDR1 MNHEY and CDR2 SMNVEV (reference sequence). The CDR3 totals 17 residues. Synthesis of cDNA was performed by 5'RACE using 10-nucleotide random UMIs. TCRdb reprocessed the 5' RACE reads via MiXCR and lists one record per CDR3 protein. Here the sample spans under 80,000 distinct CDR3 sequences, 13% to 15% being singletons. Unsorted libraries were prepared from 2 million PBMCs that had been stored at -80 C. The clonotype originates from a woman between 45 and 60 years old in good health. The source material was PBMCs. J is TRBJ2-2 and V is TRBV27, with TRBD1 matching over 9 bases. CDR3 nucleotides: TGTGCCAGCAGTTTAACCACCGGGACAGGGTACACCGGGGAGCTGTTTTTT. This translates into CASSLTTGTGYTGELFF.